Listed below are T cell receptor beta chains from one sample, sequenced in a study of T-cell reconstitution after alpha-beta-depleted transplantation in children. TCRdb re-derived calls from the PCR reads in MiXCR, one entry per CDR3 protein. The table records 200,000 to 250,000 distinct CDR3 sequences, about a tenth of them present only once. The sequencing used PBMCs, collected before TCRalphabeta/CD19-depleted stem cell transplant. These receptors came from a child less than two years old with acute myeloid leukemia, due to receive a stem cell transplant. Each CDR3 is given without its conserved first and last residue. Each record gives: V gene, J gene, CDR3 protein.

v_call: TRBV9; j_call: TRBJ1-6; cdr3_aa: ASSAGEYNSPLH
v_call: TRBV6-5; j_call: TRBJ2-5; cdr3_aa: ASSNRDRGSQETQY
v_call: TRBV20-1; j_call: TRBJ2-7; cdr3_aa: SVSPRTGTSGYYEQY
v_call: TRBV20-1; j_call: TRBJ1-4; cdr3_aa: SARPEGGVF
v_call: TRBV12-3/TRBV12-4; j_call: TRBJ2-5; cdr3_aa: ASKDSGASKETQY
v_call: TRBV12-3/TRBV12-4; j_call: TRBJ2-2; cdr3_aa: ASRARGGELF
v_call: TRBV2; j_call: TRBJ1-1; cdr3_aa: ASSGQGVAEAF
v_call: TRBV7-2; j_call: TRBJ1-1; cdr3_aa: ASSLQEGRSF
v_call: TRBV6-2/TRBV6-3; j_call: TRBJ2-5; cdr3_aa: ASSKTSGKQETQY
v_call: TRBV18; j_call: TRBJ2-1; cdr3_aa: ASSPSVREVNEQF
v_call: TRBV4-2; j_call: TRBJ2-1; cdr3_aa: ASSRRLAGDNEQF
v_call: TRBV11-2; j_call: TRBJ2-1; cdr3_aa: ASSLEAGRVRPYNEQF
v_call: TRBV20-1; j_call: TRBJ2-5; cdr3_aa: SAEGLARETQY
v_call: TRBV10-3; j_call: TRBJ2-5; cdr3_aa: AISVTRRETQY
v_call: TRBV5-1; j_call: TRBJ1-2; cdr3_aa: ASSLYPGQSYGYT
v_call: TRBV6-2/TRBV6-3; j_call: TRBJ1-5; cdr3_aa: ASSYTAGNQPQH
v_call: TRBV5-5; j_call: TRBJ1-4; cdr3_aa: ASSLGQRGEKLF
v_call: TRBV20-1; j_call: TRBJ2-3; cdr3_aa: SAGTSAPDTQY
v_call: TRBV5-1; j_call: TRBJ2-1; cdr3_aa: ASSLVAGKRDSYNEQF
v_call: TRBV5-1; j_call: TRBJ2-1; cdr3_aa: ASSLVGYNEQF
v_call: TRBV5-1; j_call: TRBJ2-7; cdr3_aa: ASSTTGTNSYEQY
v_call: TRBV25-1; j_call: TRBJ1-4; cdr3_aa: ASSSVSEKLF
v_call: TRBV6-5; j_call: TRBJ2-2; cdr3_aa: ASSRGDRTNTGELF
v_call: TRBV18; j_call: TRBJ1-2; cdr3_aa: ASSLRSGDYGYT
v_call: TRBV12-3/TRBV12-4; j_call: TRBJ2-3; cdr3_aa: ASSLRLAGGNTQY
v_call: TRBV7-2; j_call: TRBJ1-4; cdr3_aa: ASRDSNEKLF
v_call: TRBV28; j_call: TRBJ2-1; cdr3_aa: ASSLSGLAGVRSEQF
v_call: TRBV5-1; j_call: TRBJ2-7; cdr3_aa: ASSLGQRSYEQY
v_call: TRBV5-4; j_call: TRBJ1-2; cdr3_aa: ASSLAPDSTKYGYT
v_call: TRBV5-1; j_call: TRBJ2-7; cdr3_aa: ASSLVRTGIHEQY
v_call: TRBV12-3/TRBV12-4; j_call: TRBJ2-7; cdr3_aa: ASSLQRESEQY
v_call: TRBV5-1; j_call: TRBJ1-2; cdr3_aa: ASSFGQGDYGYT
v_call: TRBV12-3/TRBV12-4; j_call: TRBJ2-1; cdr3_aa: ASSLAGRSYNEQF
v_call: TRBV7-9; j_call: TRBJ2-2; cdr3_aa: ASSLPQGAGELF
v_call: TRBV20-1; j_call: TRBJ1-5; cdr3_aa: SATGQDQPQH
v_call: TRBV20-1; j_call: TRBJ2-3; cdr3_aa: SARWRGSDTQY
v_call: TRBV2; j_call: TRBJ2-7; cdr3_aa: ASTLWGYPYEQY
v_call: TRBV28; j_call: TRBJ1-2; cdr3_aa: ASSLTGGSGYT
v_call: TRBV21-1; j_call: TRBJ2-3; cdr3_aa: ASSPKGTDTQY
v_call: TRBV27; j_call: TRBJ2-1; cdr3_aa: ASSDTRRNEQF